This T cell receptor (beta chain) was captured by sequencing in a study of T cells in Graves' hyperthyroidism and ophthalmopathy. Many counts were recorded for this clonotype. Its antigen remains unidentified. V trimming: 5 bases; J trimming: 1 base; junction bases outside the gene matches: 12. CDR1 and CDR2 from the germline V gene are DFQATT and SNEGSKA (reference sequence). This CDR3 is 16 amino acids long. Study-level findings and limits: In simple terms, a model built on 13 V-J features told ophthalmopathy apart from stable hyperthyroidism.

Using RNA transcripts as the source, TCR beta CDR3 regions were amplified. HTBI primers drove first-round RT-PCR of the TCR CDR3. TCRdb re-called the multiplex PCR reads with MiXCR, one entry per CDR3 protein. The sample comprises under 350,000 distinct CDR3 sequences, roughly 18% of which are singletons, and 45% to 50% rests with the top ten. The chain uses TRBV20-1 and TRBJ1-1, with 8 bases identical to TRBD1. The specimen sequenced was blood. The TCR sequence derives from a woman between 50 and 59 years old with Graves' hyperthyroidism. The CDR3 loop reads CSAPSPGGKRNTEAFF. CDR3 DNA: TGCAGTGCTCCTAGTCCAGGGGGCAAGAGGAACACTGAAGCTTTCTTT.